This T cell receptor (beta chain) was captured by sequencing in a study of control samples from healthy donors and cancer patients. With 4 bases removed from V and 8 bases from J, the gap between germline ends came to 14 bases. This CDR3 comprises 14 residues. Germline CDR1 reads KGHDR; CDR2 reads SFDVKD. The repertoire was sequenced with immunoSEQ multiplex PCR; TCRdb's copy has only in-frame clones and lacks some. The table records around 100,000 clones, about 90% of them present only once. The rearrangement joins TRBV24-1 to TRBJ2-1; D gene ambiguous. The TCR was taken from a woman aged 45 to 65 in good health. The sample consisted of blood. This chain's CDR3 is CATSDPAFRDEQFF. CDR3 DNA sequence: TGTGCCACCAGTGACCCGGCGTTTCGGGATGAGCAGTTCTTC.